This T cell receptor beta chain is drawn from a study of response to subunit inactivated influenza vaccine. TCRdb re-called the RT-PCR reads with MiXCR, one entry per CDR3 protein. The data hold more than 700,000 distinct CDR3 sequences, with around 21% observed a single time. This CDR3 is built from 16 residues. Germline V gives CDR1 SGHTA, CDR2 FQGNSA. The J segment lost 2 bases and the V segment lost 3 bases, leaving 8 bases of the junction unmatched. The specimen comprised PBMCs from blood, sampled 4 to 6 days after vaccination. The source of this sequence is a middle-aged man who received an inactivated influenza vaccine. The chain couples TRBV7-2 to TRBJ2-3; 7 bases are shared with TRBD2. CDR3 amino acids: CASSFPSAGITDTQYF. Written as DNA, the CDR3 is TGTGCCAGCAGCTTCCCTTCAGCGGGGATCACAGATACGCAGTATTTT. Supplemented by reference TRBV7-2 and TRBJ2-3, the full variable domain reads GAGVSQSPSNKVTEKGKDVELRCDPISGHTALYWYRQSLGQGLEFLIYFQGNSAPDKSGLPSDRFSAERTGGSVSTLTIQRTQQEDSAVYLCASSFPSAGITDTQYFGPGTRLTVL.